Listed below are T cell receptor beta chains from one sample, sequenced in a study of T cell repertoires in cytomegalovirus infection. Via MiXCR, TCRdb re-called the reads, giving one row per CDR3 protein. The sample lists roughly 230,000 distinct CDR3 sequences; roughly an eighth were seen once. Sequences were obtained from PBMCs. These receptors all come from a human donor in good health (CMV status not recorded). Some clones in this sample may be carry-over from other donors' samples. Each CDR3 is given with its conserved first and last residue. A D gene is named only where the DNA matches it firmly. Clone size is stated in some rows and not others, as once, few, many or a class when expanded.

>12|-|many|TRBV20-1|TRBJ2-7
CSARGGGHEQYF
TGCAGTGCTAGAGGTGGAGGGCACGAGCAGTACTTC
>14|TRBD2|-|TRBV28|TRBJ2-5
CASQSSGSLETQYF
TGTGCCAGCCAATCTAGCGGGAGTCTGGAGACCCAGTACTTC
>14|TRBD1|many|TRBV7-2|TRBJ1-1
CASSFSGQLTEAFF
TGTGCCAGCAGCTTCTCGGGACAGCTCACTGAAGCTTTCTTT
>14|TRBD1|many|TRBV6-1|TRBJ2-3
CASSKDRLSQSQYF
TGTGCCAGCTCGAAGGACAGGCTTTCCCAATCGCAGTATTTT
>15|TRBD2|many|TRBV7-2|TRBJ2-3
CASWTASGSTDTQYF
TGTGCCAGCTGGACCGCTAGCGGTAGCACAGATACGCAGTATTTT
>15|TRBD1|-|TRBV5-4|TRBJ2-2
CASSSTGGETGELFF
TGTGCCAGCAGCTCGACAGGGGGCGAAACCGGGGAGCTGTTTTTT
>14|-|-|TRBV19|TRBJ1-1
CASKVGPMNTEAFF
TGTGCCAGTAAGGTGGGCCCGATGAACACTGAAGCTTTCTTT
>14|TRBD2|-|TRBV18|TRBJ2-4
CASSPPSGENIQYF
TGTGCCAGCTCACCACCTAGCGGGGAAAACATTCAGTACTTC
>14|-|-|TRBV12-3/TRBV12-4|TRBJ1-2
CASSLSGSDRGYTF
TGTGCCAGCAGTTTAAGTGGGTCGGATCGGGGCTACACCTTC
>14|-|many|TRBV12-3/TRBV12-4|TRBJ1-1
CASSPGNSNTEAFF
TGTGCCAGCAGTCCAGGGAATTCGAACACTGAAGCTTTCTTT
>15|TRBD2|many|TRBV7-2|TRBJ2-5
CASSLGRGGQETQYF
TGTGCCAGCAGCTTGGGGCGGGGGGGCCAAGAGACCCAGTACTTC
>14|-|few|TRBV19|TRBJ2-2
CASKSGEPTGELFF
TGTGCCAGTAAGAGTGGGGAACCCACCGGGGAGCTGTTTTTT
>14|TRBD2|few|TRBV14|TRBJ2-1
CASSQWLAGNQQFF
TGTGCCAGCAGCCAATGGCTAGCGGGGAATCAGCAGTTCTTC
>15|TRBD1|many|TRBV5-1|TRBJ2-5
CASIQHRGRAETQYF
TGCGCCAGCATTCAGCACAGGGGGCGAGCAGAGACCCAGTACTTC
>15|TRBD1|many|TRBV7-2|TRBJ1-1
CASSAGDRGNTEAFF
TGTGCCAGCAGCGCGGGGGACAGGGGTAACACTGAAGCTTTCTTT
>16|-|many|TRBV6-6|TRBJ2-7
CASSYSSGVLTYEQYF
TGTGCCAGCAGTTACTCTTCGGGAGTATTAACCTACGAGCAGTACTTC
>17|TRBD1|few|TRBV7-9|TRBJ1-2
CASSLDGQGLAVYGYTF
TGTGCCAGCAGCTTAGACGGACAGGGGCTTGCGGTTTATGGCTACACCTTC
>15|-|-|TRBV19|TRBJ1-3
CASIQRPFLGNTIYF
TGTGCCAGTATTCAAAGGCCCTTTCTCGGAAACACCATATATTTT
>15|-|many|TRBV28|TRBJ2-7
CASSLKGLSSYEQYF
TGTGCCAGCAGTTTAAAGGGGTTAAGCTCCTACGAGCAGTACTTC
>16|-|many|TRBV7-6|TRBJ1-4
CASSLGSGATNEKLFF
TGTGCCAGCAGCTTAGGCTCCGGCGCCACTAATGAAAAACTGTTTTTT
>16|TRBD1|many|TRBV7-9|TRBJ2-7
CASSFMGQGALDEQYF
TGTGCCAGCAGCTTTATGGGCCAGGGGGCTTTGGACGAGCAGTACTTC
>13|-|many|TRBV7-8|TRBJ1-5
CASSSYGPAPQHF
TGTGCCAGCAGCTCCTACGGGCCCGCGCCCCAGCATTTT
>14|-|many|TRBV25-1|TRBJ1-2
CASSARTSNYGYTF
TGTGCCAGCAGTGCCCGGACAAGCAACTATGGCTACACCTTC
>13|TRBD1|-|TRBV6-1|TRBJ1-2
CASSPNRGDGYTF
TGTGCCAGCAGTCCTAACAGGGGCGATGGCTACACCTTC
>13|-|-|TRBV7-3|TRBJ1-3
CASSQEVGNTIDF
TGTGCCAGCAGTCAAGAAGTGGGAAACACCATAGATTTT
>14|-|-|TRBV11-2|TRBJ1-1
CASSIGGGATEAFF
TGTGCCAGCAGCATAGGGGGGGGGGCCACTGAAGCTTTCTTT
>13|-|few|TRBV20-1|TRBJ2-5
CSARVPGQETQYF
TGCAGTGCTAGAGTCCCAGGGCAAGAGACCCAGTACTTC
>13|-|many|TRBV7-2|TRBJ1-1
CASSSQGTTEAFF
TGTGCCAGCAGTTCACAGGGTACCACTGAAGCTTTCTTT
>16|-|many|TRBV4-2|TRBJ2-7
CASSQDSGTYSYEQYF
TGTGCCAGCAGCCAAGATTCCGGGACGTACTCCTACGAGCAGTACTTC
>13|TRBD1|-|TRBV19|TRBJ2-5
CASGTETQETQYF
TGTGCCAGCGGGACAGAAACACAAGAGACCCAGTACTTC
>14|TRBD2|many|TRBV10-3|TRBJ2-2
CAIRLAANTGELFF
TGTGCCATCAGACTAGCGGCGAACACCGGGGAGCTGTTTTTT
>15|TRBD2|once|TRBV6-2/TRBV6-3|TRBJ2-3
CASSQTSGRPDTQYF
TGTGCCAGCAGCCAGACTAGCGGGAGACCAGATACGCAGTATTTT